This entry lists 29 T cell receptor beta chains sequenced from one sample in a study of blood T cell repertoires in COVID-19. TCRdb keeps only in-frame clones here, not all; method: immunoSEQ multiplex PCR. The sample has tens of thousands of clones, 83% seen once. The sample was peripheral blood. The receptors were gathered from a man aged 25 to 45 with COVID-19, enrolled during active disease.

This rearrangement joins TRBV14 to TRBJ2-2, with D hard to call. Germline V gene data show CDR1 as SGHDN and CDR2 as FVKESK. The CDR3 covers 18 residues. Trimming removed 9 bases from V and 3 bases from J, with 26 bases in between. The chain's CDR3 is CARTSVFKPPYHTGELFF. CDR3 DNA sequence: TGTGCCAGGACATCCGTTTTTAAGCCACCGTATCACACCGGGGAGCTGTTTTTT.

V usage is TRBV27 and J usage is TRBJ2-5; D may be TRBD1 (6 bases). The CDR3 length is 17 residues. CDR1 and CDR2 (germline): MNHEY, SMNVEV (reference sequence). V was trimmed by 6 bases and J by 5 bases, leaving 25 bases between them. The CDR3 protein is CASRPGIPRGSRETQYF. The CDR3 nucleotides read TGTGCCAGCAGACCCGGTATCCCCAGGGGTAGTCGGGAGACCCAGTACTTC.

The rearrangement links TRBV12-3 or TRBV12-4 to TRBJ1-2; D may be TRBD1 (5 bases). The germline V and J ends were trimmed by 7 bases and 7 bases, with 16 bases remaining between them. The CDR3 sequence is 13 residues long. The CDR3 DNA is TGTGCCAGCACCCCCCGGGGGGAGGCTGGCTACACCTTC. Translated, it gives CASTPRGEAGYTF.

The rearrangement links TRBV3-1 (or the pseudogene TRBV3-2) to TRBJ1-2, with unresolved D. V was trimmed by 0 bases and J by 6 bases, leaving 11 bases between them. This CDR3 is 14 amino acids long. CDR1 is LGHDT, CDR2 YNNKEL, per germline (reference sequence). The CDR3 coding sequence is TGTGCCAGCAGCCAAGAATCACAGCTACATGGCTACACCTTC. Its protein is CASSQESQLHGYTF.

The V and J genes are TRBV10-1 and TRBJ1-1; TRBD1 matches at 10 bases. Trimming took 0 bases from V and 3 from J; bases not matched to a gene: 10. Germline CDR1 is WNHNN and CDR2 is SYGVQD (reference sequence). The CDR3 spans 18 residues. The CDR3 DNA sequence: TGCGCCAGCAGTGAGTCGACGTCCGGGACAGGGGCATACACTGAAGCTTTCTTT. This codes for CASSESTSGTGAYTEAFF.

The count of this clone is one. This sequence joins TRBV11-2 and TRBJ2-3; D remains unclear. Germline CDR1 is SGHAT and CDR2 is FQNNGV. V lost 2 bases and J 7 bases, leaving 4 bases between the germline ends. This CDR3 is built from 11 residues. CDR3: CASSLRYTQYF. Here the CDR3 DNA reads TGTGCCAGCAGCTTACGGTATACGCAGTATTTT. Together with reference TRBV11-2 and TRBJ2-3, the CDR3 gives the full variable domain: EAGVAQSPRYKIIEKRQSVAFWCNPISGHATLYWYQQILGQGPKLLIQFQNNGVVDDSQLPKDRFSAERLKGVDSTLKIQPAKLEDSAVYLCASSLRYTQYFGPGTRLTVL.

This chain links TRBV9 with TRBJ2-3, with TRBD2 matching 11 bases. The CDR3 length is 16 residues. Germline CDR1 SGDLS, CDR2 YYNGEE. V lost 3 bases and J lost 1; bases outside the gene matches: 4. The CDR3 loop reads CASSAQLAGGTDTQYF. In DNA, the CDR3 is TGTGCCAGCAGCGCCCAACTAGCGGGGGGCACAGATACGCAGTATTTT.

The chain uses TRBV11-3 and TRBJ2-1; 12 nucleotides line up with TRBD2. Germline V CDR1 and CDR2: SGHNT, YENEEA. The ends lost 1 base at V and 7 bases at J; junction bases unmatched: 2. The CDR3 is 15 residues long. This CDR3 reads CASSLGLAGGNEQFF. Written as DNA, the CDR3 is TGTGCCAGCAGCTTAGGGCTAGCGGGAGGGAATGAGCAGTTCTTC.

The sample holds one count of this clone. The chain uses TRBV19 and TRBJ2-7; 12 bases match TRBD1. V shed 5 bases, J shed 5 bases, and the junction held 10 bases outside the gene matches. CDR3 length equals 16 residues. The germline CDR1 and CDR2 sequences are LNHDA and SQIVND (reference sequence). CDR3 sequence reads: CASSPSIGTGGNEQYF. CDR3 in DNA: TGTGCCAGTAGTCCGTCTATAGGGACAGGGGGCAACGAGCAGTACTTC.

The V gene is TRBV5-6, the J gene TRBJ2-3; unclear D gene. The length of the CDR3 is 14 residues. Germline values: CDR1 SGHDT, CDR2 YYEEEE. V was cut by 4 bases and J by 6 bases, with 15 bases left in between. The DNA of the CDR3 is TGTGCCAGCAGCCTCACCGGATCAGCGGATACGCAGTATTTT. Its protein product is CASSLTGSADTQYF.

This clone was seen more than once but under ten times. The chain employs TRBV7-8 and TRBJ1-5; no reliable D call. The CDR3 has 14 amino acids. Germline CDR1 SGHVS, CDR2 FQNEAQ. Trimming cost V 1 base and J 9 bases, with 13 bases left between them. The CDR3 here is CASSLGVFGGPQHF. The CDR3 nucleotides are TGTGCCAGCAGCTTAGGAGTCTTCGGTGGGCCCCAGCATTTT.

J is TRBJ2-3 and V is TRBV10-3, with D possibly matching TRBD2 (6 bases). CDR1 is ENHRY, CDR2 SYGVKD, per germline. The CDR3 is 15 residues long. V was cut by 1 base and J by 1 base, with 9 bases left in between. This chain's CDR3 is CAISEWGDGTDTQYF. CDR3 DNA: TGTGCCATCAGTGAGTGGGGGGATGGCACAGATACGCAGTATTTT.

In its sample, this clone was seen once. The chain links TRBV6-5 to TRBJ2-3; 9 nucleotides agree with TRBD1. The CDR3 contains 14 residues. Germline values: CDR1 MNHEY, CDR2 SVGAGI. Trimming cost V 2 bases and J 6 bases; bases outside gene matches: 3. Written as DNA, the CDR3 is TGTGCCAGCAGTTACGACAGGGGGTTGGATACGCAGTATTTT. Amino acids: CASSYDRGLDTQYF.

The chain employs TRBV30 and TRBJ2-7; D is possibly TRBD1 (6 bases). The CDR3 spans 14 residues. V lost 3 bases to trimming and J lost 3 bases, with 15 bases between them. Germline assignment: CDR1 GTSNPN and CDR2 SVGIG (reference sequence). The CDR3 DNA is TGTGCCTGGAGGGACAGACCTTCGGGCTACGAGCAGTACTTC. Its translation is CAWRDRPSGYEQYF.

DNA for the CDR3: TGTGCCACCCAGGGACTCATCTCTGGAAACACCATATATTTT. Protein product: CATQGLISGNTIYF. J is TRBJ1-3 and V is TRBV10-3, with D perhaps TRBD1 (5 bases). There are 14 residues in the CDR3. V gave up 10 bases and J gave up 0 bases, with 13 bases separating them. Per germline, CDR1 ENHRY and CDR2 SYGVKD.

The table lists this clone with a count of one. This chain links TRBV29-1 with TRBJ1-1; 7 bases line up with TRBD1. This CDR3 contains 15 residues. Unmatched junction bases numbered 13, after V lost 5 bases and J lost 4 bases. CDR1 SQVTM and CDR2 ANQGSEA come from the germline V gene. DNA of the CDR3: TGCAGCGTTCCCGACTCCTTTGACAGGGCCACTGAAGCTTTCTTT. It is translated as CSVPDSFDRATEAFF. Combining the CDR3 with reference TRBV29-1 and TRBJ1-1 gives the whole variable domain SAVISQKPSRDICQRGTSLTIQCQVDSQVTMMFWYRQQPGQSLTLIATANQGSEATYESGFVIDKFPISRPNLTFSTLTVSNMSPEDSSIYLCSVPDSFDRATEAFFGQGTRLTVV.

The rearrangement uses TRBV27 and TRBJ2-5, with D possibly being TRBD1 (6 bases). Germline CDR1 and CDR2: MNHEY and SMNVEV (reference sequence). The V end was cut by 7 bases, the J end by 2 bases, with 29 bases between. The CDR3 is made up of 19 amino acids. CDR3 sequence (DNA): TGTGCCAGCATTAAACGAACTGGGACCTCGACAGGCTGGCAAGAGACCCAGTACTTC. Residues: CASIKRTGTSTGWQETQYF.

V gene TRBV6-5 combines with J gene TRBJ1-1, with D hard to call. The CDR3 is made up of 12 amino acids. Germline CDR1 is MNHEY and CDR2 is SVGAGI. Trimming removed 7 bases from V and 6 bases from J, with 12 bases in between. This CDR3 is CASIRVGAEAFF. The CDR3 DNA sequence: TGTGCCAGCATTAGGGTGGGAGCTGAAGCTTTCTTT.

This clone was seen more than once but under ten times. This rearrangement joins TRBV6-5 to TRBJ1-2; possible D gene TRBD1, 6 bases. Germline V gives CDR1 MNHEY, CDR2 SVGAGI. V was pared by 0 bases and J by 6 bases, with 14 bases between. The CDR3 runs 15 residues. CDR3 bases: TGTGCCAGCAGTTACTCGAGCAGGGGATGGGATGGCTACACCTTC. It translates to CASSYSSRGWDGYTF.

This rearrangement joins TRBV2 to TRBJ2-5; 7 bases match TRBD2. The V segment lost 6 bases and the J segment 1 base; nucleotides outside the gene matches: 5. The CDR3 is 14 amino acids. Germline V lookup: CDR1 SNHLY, CDR2 FYNNEI. CDR3 in DNA: TGTGCCAGCAGCGGTAGGGAGGGCCAAGAGACCCAGTACTTC. This translates into CASSGREGQETQYF.

This sequence joins TRBV27 and TRBJ2-7; 12 bases are a match to TRBD2. The ends lost 6 bases at V and 3 bases at J; junction bases unmatched: 6. Germline V CDR1 and CDR2: MNHEY, SMNVEV (reference sequence). The length of the CDR3 is 15 residues. The CDR3 bases are TGTGCCAGCAGAGAGGGACTAGCGGGTTTCTACGAGCAGTACTTC. Its protein product is CASREGLAGFYEQYF.

The V and J genes are TRBV9 and TRBJ1-1, with D possibly matching TRBD1 (6 bases). This CDR3 has 14 amino acids. Trimming removed 3 bases at V and 3 bases at J, with 12 bases between. Germline loops: CDR1 SGDLS, CDR2 YYNGEE. CDR3 bases: TGTGCCAGCAGCGAGGGGGAGCAATACACTGAAGCTTTCTTT. Encoded protein: CASSEGEQYTEAFF.

This sequence joins TRBV6-5 and TRBJ1-1, with D perhaps matching TRBD1 (5 bases). Germline CDR1 MNHEY, CDR2 SVGAGI. Trimming left V 5 bases short and J 1 base short, with 11 bases between. This CDR3 has 14 amino acids. DNA of the CDR3: TGTGCCAGCAGTCTAGACAGATCGAACACTGAAGCTTTCTTT. This sequence encodes CASSLDRSNTEAFF.

V and J are TRBV4-2 and TRBJ1-1, with 8 bases fitting TRBD1. The CDR3 runs 13 residues. Trimming removed 4 bases from V and 8 bases from J; junction bases left unmatched: 6. Germline assignment: CDR1 LGHNA and CDR2 YNFKEQ. CDR3 DNA sequence: TGTGCCAGCAGCCCAGGACAGGGTAGAGAAGCTTTCTTT. It translates to CASSPGQGREAFF.

The chain employs TRBV29-1 and TRBJ2-3; 7 bases fit TRBD2. J was trimmed by 5 bases and V by 7 bases; bases with no gene match: 3. CDR1 and CDR2 (germline): SQVTM, ANQGSEA. This CDR3 has 11 amino acids. The CDR3 bases are TGCAGCGCCTTAGCGGGAGATACGCAGTATTTT. It specifies CSALAGDTQYF.

This clone was found once. V and J are TRBV11-2 and TRBJ1-2, with D possibly being TRBD1 (6 bases). The CDR3 length is 14 residues. Between the trimmed V and J ends, which lost 5 bases and 8 bases, there was a span of 18 bases. Germline assignment: CDR1 SGHAT and CDR2 FQNNGV. The CDR3 spells CASSPSKGVGGYTF. The CDR3 DNA is TGTGCCAGCAGCCCCTCAAAGGGGGTCGGGGGCTACACCTTC.

V usage is TRBV10-3 and J usage is TRBJ1-2; the D is unclear. Germline CDR1 reads ENHRY; CDR2 reads SYGVKD. The CDR3 contains 13 residues. Trimming shortened V by 4 bases and J by 4 bases, and 10 bases separated the two germline ends. The CDR3 DNA sequence: TGTGCCATCAGTGTGGAGCGTCGCTATGGCTACACCTTC. Residues: CAISVERRYGYTF.

V gene TRBV6-5 combines with J gene TRBJ1-1, with a tentative D call TRBD1 (5 bases). Germline V CDR1 and CDR2: MNHEY, SVGAGI. Trimming left V 6 bases short and J 0 bases short, with 8 bases between. The CDR3 covers 13 residues. As DNA, the CDR3 is TGTGCCAGCAGATCAGGGTTGAACACTGAAGCTTTCTTT. Translated: CASRSGLNTEAFF.

This clone was detected only once. The chain uses TRBV4-1 and TRBJ1-3; 7 bases fit TRBD1. V was pared by 4 bases and J by 0 bases, with 6 bases of the junction left unmatched. Germline lookup yields CDR1 MGHRA and CDR2 YSYEKL. This CDR3 region has 16 residues. The CDR3 region has the DNA TGCGCCAGCAGCCTCGGACAGGCGGGCTCTGGAAACACCATATATTTT. This encodes CASSLGQAGSGNTIYF.